A selection of T cell receptor beta chains follows, all from one sample in a study of cytomegalovirus exposure and HLA in healthy donors. Only in-frame clones appear in the TCRdb table, and some are missing; sequencing was by immunoSEQ multiplex PCR. The sample includes over 100,000 clones, 77% of them seen just once. Sequencing was done on a sample of PBMCs. These receptors were taken from a man aged 35 to 55 in good health and CMV-seropositive. Both conserved end residues are part of each CDR3. A D gene is named only where the DNA matches it firmly. Clone size, where shown, is once, few, many, or a class for clones that have expanded.

V,D,J,size,DNA,CDR3
TRBV2,-,TRBJ1-3,-,TGTGCCAGCCGTACTTCTGGAAACACCATATATTTT,CASRTSGNTIYF
TRBV6-5,TRBD1,TRBJ2-7,-,TGTGCCAGCAGCCAAGGACAGGGTTTACTGGAGTACTTC,CASSQGQGLLEYF
TRBV7-6,TRBD1,TRBJ2-7,-,TGTGCCAGCAGCTCGGGACAGGGTAGCTCCTACGAGCAGTACTTC,CASSSGQGSSYEQYF
TRBV5-1,-,TRBJ2-1,-,TGCGCCAGCAGTCTGGCCCCGACGCTAGCCTCCTACAATGAGCAGTTCTTC,CASSLAPTLASYNEQFF
TRBV7-9,TRBD1,TRBJ1-5,-,TGTGCCAGCAGCTTAGAGGGGGCTGGCAATCAGCCCCAGCATTTT,CASSLEGAGNQPQHF
TRBV4-1,-,TRBJ2-1,-,TGCGCCAGCAGCCAGGGGCCCGGTGAGCAGTTCTTC,CASSQGPGEQFF
TRBV9,-,TRBJ1-3,-,TGTGCCAGCGGCCCGGGAGGAAACACCATATATTTT,CASGPGGNTIYF
TRBV7-2,-,TRBJ1-1,once,TGTGCCAGCAGCTTCGGGAGGGAGACTGAAGCTTTCTTT,CASSFGRETEAFF
TRBV7-8,-,TRBJ2-5,-,TGTGCCAGCAGTCAAAAGAGGGATTTAGTAAGGGAGACCCAGTACTTC,CASSQKRDLVRETQYF
TRBV27,TRBD1,TRBJ2-7,-,TGTGCCAGCAGAAAAGACAGGGAGCTATACGAGCAGTACTTC,CASRKDRELYEQYF
TRBV7-9,-,TRBJ1-5,-,TGTGCCAGCAGCTTTGATGCAGGGAACAATCAGCCCCAGCATTTT,CASSFDAGNNQPQHF
TRBV18,-,TRBJ1-1,-,TGTGCCAGCTCACCACTCAGGGGTGGAACTGAAGCTTTCTTT,CASSPLRGGTEAFF
TRBV7-2,-,TRBJ2-5,-,TGTGCCAGCAGCAGATTCTCCCAAGGGGGGGGAGAGACCCAGTACTTC,CASSRFSQGGGETQYF
TRBV19,-,TRBJ2-1,-,TGTGCCAGTAGTATAGTCGGGAATGAGCAGTTCTTC,CASSIVGNEQFF
TRBV4-1,-,TRBJ2-1,-,TGCGCCAGCAGCCAAGAGCAAGGAGCCCTACTTAAAATTGTTGAGCAGTTCTTC,CASSQEQGALLKIVEQFF
TRBV5-5,-,TRBJ1-2,-,TGTGCCAGCAGCTTGGCAGGCAGTTTGTTGGGCTACACCTTC,CASSLAGSLLGYTF
TRBV5-1,TRBD2,TRBJ2-3,once,TGCGCCAGCAGCTTGGGTAGTAGCGGGGGAGGTGATACGCAGTATTTT,CASSLGSSGGGDTQYF
TRBV6-6,-,TRBJ1-1,-,TGTGCCAGCACAACCACAGGGTCCCCTGAAGCTTTCTTT,CASTTTGSPEAFF
TRBV28,TRBD2,TRBJ2-7,-,TGTGCCAGCAGTTTATGGTATCGGGGACTAGCGGGGTTCGAGCAGTACTTC,CASSLWYRGLAGFEQYF
TRBV28,TRBD1,TRBJ1-2,-,TGTGCCAGCAAAGGGGGCGGCTATGGCTACACCTTC,CASKGGGYGYTF
TRBV27,-,TRBJ2-7,-,TGTGCCAGCAGTTTGTGGCAGGGAAAAAACGAGCAGTACTTC,CASSLWQGKNEQYF
TRBV5-4,-,TRBJ1-1,-,TGTGCCAGCAGCTTGGACTCACCGGTGAACACTGAAGCTTTCTTT,CASSLDSPVNTEAFF
TRBV11-2,TRBD2,TRBJ2-3,once,TGTGCCAGCAGCCTCAATAGCGGGGCCGTAGCAGATACGCAGTATTTT,CASSLNSGAVADTQYF
TRBV9,TRBD1,TRBJ1-3,once,TGTGCCAGCAGCGTGGGAACCCCAGGCCGGGACAGGGGATCTGGAAACACCATATATTTT,CASSVGTPGRDRGSGNTIYF
TRBV4-2,-,TRBJ2-1,-,TGTGCCAGCAGCCTATTAGAGGTGGGCAATGAGCAGTTCTTC,CASSLLEVGNEQFF
TRBV2,-,TRBJ2-6,-,TGTGCCAGCAGCGGACAATCGGCTGGGGCCAACGGCCTGACTTTC,CASSGQSAGANGLTF
TRBV25-1,-,TRBJ2-1,-,TGTGCCAGCCTAGATGACAGTTACAATGAGCAGTTCTTC,CASLDDSYNEQFF
TRBV5-1,-,TRBJ2-1,-,TGCGCCAGTGGTCGGACAAGTTATGATGAGCAGTTCTTC,CASGRTSYDEQFF
TRBV6-4,-,TRBJ2-2,-,TGTGCCAGCAGTGCCACAGTGAACACCGGGGAGCTGTTTTTT,CASSATVNTGELFF
TRBV10-3,-,TRBJ1-6,-,TGTGCCATCAGTGAGTCGAGGTCCAGGGGAAATAATTCACCCCTCCACTTT,CAISESRSRGNNSPLHF
TRBV18,TRBD1,TRBJ2-3,few,TGTGCCAGCTCACCACCGACAGGGGGCATAGGAGATACGCAGTATTTT,CASSPPTGGIGDTQYF
TRBV9,-,TRBJ1-3,few,TGTGCCAGCAGCTCAGACTCTGGAAACACCATATATTTT,CASSSDSGNTIYF
TRBV27,TRBD1,TRBJ1-2,-,TGTGCCAGCACCAGGACAGGAGTTATAAACTATGGCTACACCTTC,CASTRTGVINYGYTF
TRBV6-4,TRBD1,TRBJ1-6,-,TGTGCCAGCAGCCTACAGGGGATCGGGAATTCACCCCTCCACTTT,CASSLQGIGNSPLHF
TRBV4-1,-,TRBJ2-1,-,TGCGCCAGCAGCCAAGCCGGCGGGGACAATGAGCAGTTCTTC,CASSQAGGDNEQFF
TRBV30,-,TRBJ1-1,-,TGTGCCTGGAGTGCCTCCTCAGGGGCGGCAAGTACTGAAGCTTTCTTT,CAWSASSGAASTEAFF
TRBV27,TRBD1,TRBJ1-2,-,TGTGCCAGCAGGGCGACAGGGGCGAGAGACTATGGCTACACCTTC,CASRATGARDYGYTF
TRBV5-1,-,TRBJ2-3,-,TGCGCCAGCAGCTGGGGGCCCGCCACATACACAGATACGCAGTATTTT,CASSWGPATYTDTQYF
TRBV2,-,TRBJ1-2,-,TGTGCCAGCAACGGACACCCCCGTTGGGACTATGGCTACACCTTC,CASNGHPRWDYGYTF
TRBV18,TRBD1,TRBJ2-5,-,TGTGCCAGCTCACCAAGGGACAGGGGGCCGGAGACCCAGTACTTC,CASSPRDRGPETQYF
TRBV29-1,TRBD1,TRBJ2-3,-,TGCAGCGTGGGACAGATCACAGATACGCAGTATTTT,CSVGQITDTQYF
TRBV6-6,TRBD1,TRBJ1-5,-,TGTGCCAGCAGTTCAGGACAGGGCGGTCAGCCCCAGCATTTT,CASSSGQGGQPQHF
TRBV6-5,-,TRBJ2-3,-,TGTGCCAGCAGCCCCGACATAGGTACAGATACGCAGTATTTT,CASSPDIGTDTQYF
TRBV6-1,-,TRBJ2-5,-,TGTGCCAGCAGTGAAGGAGGGATGCGGGAGACCCAGTACTTC,CASSEGGMRETQYF
TRBV7-3,-,TRBJ1-2,once,TGTGCCAGCAGCCCCCAGGCGGGGGTTCCTTCTGGCTACACCTTC,CASSPQAGVPSGYTF
TRBV28,TRBD2,TRBJ2-3,-,TGTGCCAGCAGTTCGCGACTAGCGGGCCTTACAGATACGCAGTATTTT,CASSSRLAGLTDTQYF